This entry lists 29 T cell receptor beta chains sequenced from one sample in a study of T cell responses to AZD1222 COVID-19 vaccine (dated by TCRdb to about 2021). The sample's time point, from its label and the paper: baseline before first vaccination. To prepare the library, the immunoSEQ multiplex PCR assay was applied. TCRdb re-hosts the immuneACCESS table, in-frame sequences only. Its copies lack some clones; in the studies checked, an unresolved V gene accounts for under half of them, and the cause for the rest is not known. The sample table records 58,000 or so clones; around 84% of these occur just once. The ten largest clones add up to less than 9.5% of the sample. This specimen was peripheral blood, taken on day 0 of AZD1222 vaccination. All receptors derive from an adult in good health.

This clone was counted a few times. The CDR3 spells CATSSATGIGVYGYTF. The CDR3 nucleotides read TGTGCCACCAGCAGTGCGACAGGCATTGGGGTCTATGGCTACACCTTC. This chain connects TRBV15 to TRBJ1-2; the D gene is possibly TRBD1 (6 bases). Germline V gene lookup returns CDR1 LNHNV and CDR2 YYDKDF (reference sequence). This CDR3 spans 16 amino acids. The V end lost 3 bases, the J end lost 4 bases, and 18 bases lay between the germline ends.

The rearrangement links TRBV7-2 to TRBJ2-2; 12 nucleotides line up with TRBD2. Germline loops: CDR1 SGHTA, CDR2 FQGNSA. CDR3 size: 17 residues. Trimming took 4 bases from V and 5 from J; bases not matched to a gene: 8. CDR3 nucleotides: TGTGCCAGCAGCTCCCTGCTAGCGGGGGGGCTTACCGGGGAGCTGTTTTTT. Amino acids: CASSSLLAGGLTGELFF.

The genes are TRBV5-1 and TRBJ2-7; the D is unclear. Germline loops: CDR1 SGHRS, CDR2 YFSETQ. Trimming took off 0 bases at V and 3 bases at J, with 7 bases between the two ends. This CDR3 contains 13 residues. The chain's CDR3 is CASSLGGDYEQYF. The CDR3 bases are TGCGCCAGCAGCTTGGGTGGGGACTACGAGCAGTACTTC.

This chain uses TRBV3-1 (or the pseudogene TRBV3-2) with TRBJ2-3, with a possible D match to TRBD2 (6 bases). Germline V lookup: CDR1 LGHDT, CDR2 YNNKEL (reference sequence). The CDR3 totals 16 residues. The V end lost 4 bases, the J end lost 5 bases, and 19 bases lay between the germline ends. CDR3 in amino acids: CASSLGAGSGQDTQYF. CDR3 sequence (DNA): TGTGCCAGCAGCCTAGGAGCGGGCAGCGGCCAAGATACGCAGTATTTT.

This chain links TRBV7-9 with TRBJ1-6; TRBD1 matches at 8 bases. After removal of 2 bases from V and 9 bases from J, the junction contained 6 bases not matched to a gene. There are 15 residues in the CDR3. Looked up from germline, CDR1 is SEHNR and CDR2 is FQNEAQ (reference sequence). CDR3: CASSLSGQGGSPLHF. CDR3 DNA: TGTGCCAGCAGCTTATCCGGACAGGGCGGTTCACCCCTCCACTTT.

The V gene is TRBV2, the J gene TRBJ1-2; tentative D call: TRBD1 (6 bases). The CDR3 spans 12 residues. Germline CDR1 SNHLY, CDR2 FYNNEI. V was shortened by 2 bases and J by 7 bases, with 8 bases between the two germline ends. Here the CDR3 DNA reads TGTGCCAGCAGTGAATGGGGGCTTGGCTACACCTTC. Translated, it gives CASSEWGLGYTF.

The V call is TRBV6-5, the J call TRBJ2-7; no definite D call. Germline V lookup: CDR1 MNHEY, CDR2 SVGAGI. This CDR3 region has 12 residues. The V end was cut by 6 bases, the J end by 2 bases, with 8 bases between. The CDR3 DNA follows: TGTGCCAGCAGGCCAGGCCCCTACGAGCAGTACTTC. Translated: CASRPGPYEQYF.

Only one count was recorded for this clone. V usage is TRBV9 and J usage is TRBJ1-4; TRBD1 agrees at 10 bases. The germline V gene encodes CDR1 SGDLS and CDR2 YYNGEE. The CDR3 is 17 amino acids. Trimming removed 0 bases from V and 6 bases from J; junction bases left unmatched: 8. CDR3 bases: TGTGCCAGCAGCGTAGAAGGTGCGGGACAGGGGCATGAAAAACTGTTTTTT. It is translated as CASSVEGAGQGHEKLFF.

The chain combines TRBV12-3 or TRBV12-4 with TRBJ2-7, with D perhaps matching TRBD2 (5 bases). Trimming pared 5 bases from V and 6 bases from J, leaving 14 bases between. The CDR3 length is 13 residues. The CDR3 coding sequence is TGTGCCAGCAGTCCCGCTTCCGCGGGCGAGCAGTACTTC. Encoded protein: CASSPASAGEQYF.

The chain joins TRBV5-5 to TRBJ2-5; 10 nucleotides align to TRBD2. Trimming removed 3 bases from V and 5 bases from J; junction bases left unmatched: 4. The CDR3 runs 14 residues. Germline CDR1 and CDR2: SGHKS and YYEKEE (reference sequence). The CDR3 region is CASSSPTSGETQYF. In nucleotides, the CDR3 is TGTGCCAGCAGCTCTCCGACTAGCGGGGAGACCCAGTACTTC. Combining the CDR3 with reference TRBV5-5 and TRBJ2-5 gives the whole variable domain DAGVTQSPTHLIKTRGQQVTLRCSPISGHKSVSWYQQVLGQGPQFIFQYYEKEERGRGNFPDRFSARQFPNYSSELNVNALLLGDSALYLCASSSPTSGETQYFGPGTRLLVL.

This chain uses TRBV6-2 or TRBV6-3 with TRBJ2-7, with D perhaps matching TRBD1 (5 bases). CDR1 is MNHEY and CDR2 is SVGEGT in the germline V gene. The CDR3 runs 18 residues. V was pared by 4 bases and J by 2 bases, with 24 bases between. CDR3 amino acids: CASSSLGVQGSRAYEQYF. In DNA form, the CDR3 reads TGTGCCAGCAGTTCCCTTGGGGTCCAGGGAAGTAGGGCCTACGAGCAGTACTTC.

The J gene is TRBJ1-5, the V gene TRBV28; D not resolved. From germline, CDR1 is MDHEN and CDR2 SYDVKM. The CDR3 consists of 11 residues. Between the trimmed V and J ends, which lost 3 bases and 4 bases, there was a span of 1 base. The CDR3 protein is CASSLNQPQHF. The CDR3 coding sequence is TGTGCCAGCAGTTTGAATCAGCCCCAGCATTTT.

V and J are TRBV5-1 and TRBJ1-1; no reliable D call. With 4 bases removed from V and 1 base from J, the gap between germline ends came to 11 bases. This CDR3 is built from 14 residues. The germline V gene encodes CDR1 SGHRS and CDR2 YFSETQ. The CDR3 spells CASSPDPQNTEAFF. DNA of the CDR3: TGCGCCAGCAGCCCGGACCCCCAGAACACTGAAGCTTTCTTT.

The V call is TRBV5-1, the J call TRBJ2-2, with D perhaps TRBD1 (6 bases). There are 12 residues in the CDR3. CDR1 and CDR2 (germline): SGHRS, YFSETQ. With 4 bases removed from V and 10 bases from J, the gap between germline ends came to 11 bases. The CDR3 reads CASSPDSTELFF. As DNA, the CDR3 is TGCGCCAGCAGCCCGGACAGTACGGAGCTGTTTTTT.

The chain couples TRBV7-9 to TRBJ2-1; the D gene is possibly TRBD2 (5 bases). Germline lookup yields CDR1 SEHNR and CDR2 FQNEAQ (reference sequence). V was cut by 7 bases and J by 10 bases, with 17 bases left in between. CDR3 length: 13 amino acids. CDR3 nucleotides: TGTGCCAGCACCCTCTTGGGCGGGTACGAGCAGTTCTTC. This sequence encodes CASTLLGGYEQFF.

The V call is TRBV9, the J call TRBJ2-1, with D possibly being TRBD1 (5 bases). Trimming removed 3 bases at V and 2 bases at J, with 6 bases between. Per germline, CDR1 SGDLS and CDR2 YYNGEE. The CDR3 has 13 amino acids. Written as DNA, the CDR3 is TGTGCCAGCAGCGAACAGGCCTACAATGAGCAGTTCTTC. Its translation is CASSEQAYNEQFF.

The rearrangement links TRBV10-3 to TRBJ1-6; tentative D call: TRBD1 (5 bases). Germline values: CDR1 ENHRY, CDR2 SYGVKD. V lost 5 bases and J lost 8, with 16 bases in between. This CDR3 is built from 15 residues. The CDR3 DNA sequence: TGTGCCATCAGTTTGTCCGGGACTGCTGATTCACCCCTCCACTTT. Translation gives CAISLSGTADSPLHF.

The sample holds one count of this clone. The chain has TRBV7-9 and TRBJ1-6; TRBD1 aligns across 10 bases. Germline V lookup: CDR1 SEHNR, CDR2 FQNEAQ (reference sequence). The CDR3 sequence is 18 residues long. The trim removed 5 bases at V and 10 bases at J, leaving 17 bases unmatched. This chain's CDR3 is CASSPLGMGTGVRSPLHF. CDR3 nucleotides: TGTGCCAGCAGCCCATTAGGGATGGGGACAGGGGTCAGGTCACCCCTCCACTTT.

This chain links TRBV19 with TRBJ1-6; D is ambiguous. This CDR3 has 15 residues. The V gene lost 7 bases and the J gene lost 9 bases, with 19 bases spanning the gap. Germline loops: CDR1 LNHDA, CDR2 SQIVND (reference sequence). The CDR3 DNA is TGTGCCAGTACCCCTTTTAGTGGGCTATCTTCACCCCTCCACTTT. Protein product: CASTPFSGLSSPLHF.

V usage is TRBV7-2 and J usage is TRBJ1-2; TRBD1 aligns across 7 bases. Trimming removed 3 bases from V and 8 bases from J; junction bases left unmatched: 3. The germline V gene encodes CDR1 SGHTA and CDR2 FQGNSA. The CDR3 has 12 residues. CDR3 coding DNA: TGTGCCAGCAGCTTCGACAGGGAGGGCTACACCTTC. Its protein is CASSFDREGYTF.

This chain connects TRBV7-9 to TRBJ2-7, with D hard to call. Trimming took off 3 bases at V and 5 bases at J, with 11 bases between the two ends. This CDR3 has 13 residues. Germline CDR1 reads SEHNR; CDR2 reads FQNEAQ (reference sequence). This CDR3 is CASSFGSLDEQYF. For the CDR3, the DNA is TGTGCCAGCAGCTTCGGAAGTCTTGACGAGCAGTACTTC.

This sequence joins TRBV12-3 or TRBV12-4 and TRBJ2-1; D is uncertain. V was trimmed by 6 bases and J by 6 bases, leaving 6 bases between them. The CDR3 contains 11 residues. The CDR3 is CASSLLNEQFF. CDR3 nucleotides: TGTGCCAGCAGCCTACTCAATGAGCAGTTCTTC.

The V gene is TRBV19, the J gene TRBJ2-5; D might be TRBD1 (6 bases). The germline gives CDR1 LNHDA, CDR2 SQIVND (reference sequence). The CDR3 consists of 14 residues. Trimming stripped 3 bases from V and 3 bases from J, with 11 bases between. The CDR3 region has the DNA TGTGCCAGTAGTATGTCTCCAGGGGAAGAGACCCAGTACTTC. Translating gives CASSMSPGEETQYF.

This rearrangement joins TRBV11-2 to TRBJ2-5, with 9 bases identical to TRBD1. Per germline, CDR1 SGHAT and CDR2 FQNNGV. Trimming at V came to 5 bases and at J to 3 bases, leaving 10 bases not matched to a gene. CDR3 length equals 16 residues. The CDR3 is CASSTTGGRGEETQYF. CDR3 nucleotide sequence: TGTGCCAGCAGCACAACAGGGGGCAGGGGGGAAGAGACCCAGTACTTC.

The rearrangement joins TRBV29-1 to TRBJ2-3; 7 nucleotides align to TRBD1. The germline gives CDR1 SQVTM, CDR2 ANQGSEA. This CDR3 is 11 amino acids long. The V and J ends lost 5 bases and 5 bases, in that order; junction bases with no gene match: 1. The CDR3 region has the DNA TGCAGCGTTCCAGGGGGAGATACGCAGTATTTT. Translation: CSVPGGDTQYF.

This rearrangement joins TRBV14 to TRBJ2-1; D unresolved. This CDR3 has 17 residues. Germline V gene sequence: CDR1 SGHDN, CDR2 FVKESK. The V and J ends lost 6 bases and 0 bases respectively, with 18 bases between them. Here the CDR3 DNA reads TGTGCCAGCAGTAAGTCTTATCGCGACTTCTCCTACAATGAGCAGTTCTTC. Residues: CASSKSYRDFSYNEQFF.

The gene calls are TRBV5-1 and TRBJ2-5, with D unresolved. Trimming took off 1 base at V and 1 base at J, with 8 bases between the two ends. Germline V CDR1 and CDR2: SGHRS, YFSETQ. The CDR3 spans 14 residues. CDR3 DNA sequence: TGCGCCAGCAGCTTGATGAGCGCCCAAGAGACCCAGTACTTC. Encoded protein: CASSLMSAQETQYF.

The chain is built from TRBV30 and TRBJ2-1; 9 bases fit TRBD1. This CDR3 is built from 12 residues. Germline V gene sequence: CDR1 GTSNPN, CDR2 SVGIG (reference sequence). V lost 6 bases and J lost 7; bases outside the gene matches: 4. CDR3 nucleotides: TGTGCCTGCCGGGACAGGGTGAATGAGCAGTTCTTC. Translating it yields CACRDRVNEQFF.

J is TRBJ2-2 and V is TRBV6-5, with D perhaps matching TRBD2 (7 bases). Germline CDR1 and CDR2: MNHEY and SVGAGI. The CDR3 contains 14 residues. V dropped 2 bases and J dropped 7 bases, with 11 bases sitting between them. The CDR3 is CASSYGGAGGELFF. For the CDR3, the DNA is TGTGCCAGCAGTTACGGGGGGGCTGGCGGGGAGCTGTTTTTT.